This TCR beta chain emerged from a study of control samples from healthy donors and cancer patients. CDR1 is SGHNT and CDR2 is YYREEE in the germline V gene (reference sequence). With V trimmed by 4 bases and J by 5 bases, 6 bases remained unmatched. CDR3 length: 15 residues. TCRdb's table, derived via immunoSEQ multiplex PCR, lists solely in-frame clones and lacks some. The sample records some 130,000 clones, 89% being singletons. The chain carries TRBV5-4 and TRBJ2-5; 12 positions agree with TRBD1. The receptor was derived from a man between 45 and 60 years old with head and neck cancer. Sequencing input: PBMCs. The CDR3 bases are TGTGCCAGCAGCAGGGGACAGGGGGCGCGGGAGACCCAGTACTTC. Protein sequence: CASSRGQGARETQYF.